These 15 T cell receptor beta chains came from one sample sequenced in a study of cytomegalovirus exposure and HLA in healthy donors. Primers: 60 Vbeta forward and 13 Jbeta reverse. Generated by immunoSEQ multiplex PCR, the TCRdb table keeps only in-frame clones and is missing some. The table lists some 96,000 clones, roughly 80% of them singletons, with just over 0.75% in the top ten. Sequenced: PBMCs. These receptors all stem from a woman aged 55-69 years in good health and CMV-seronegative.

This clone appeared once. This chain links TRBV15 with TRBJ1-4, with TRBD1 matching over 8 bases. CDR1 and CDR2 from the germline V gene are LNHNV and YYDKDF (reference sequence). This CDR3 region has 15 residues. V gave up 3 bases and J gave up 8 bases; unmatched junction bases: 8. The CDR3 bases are TGTGCCACCAGCAGGGGACAGGTGGATCGAGAAAAACTGTTTTTT. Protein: CATSRGQVDREKLFF.

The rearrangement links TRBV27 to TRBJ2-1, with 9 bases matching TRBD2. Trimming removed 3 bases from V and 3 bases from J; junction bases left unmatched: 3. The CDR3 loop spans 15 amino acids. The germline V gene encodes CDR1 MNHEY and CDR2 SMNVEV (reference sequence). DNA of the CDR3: TGTGCCAGCAGTTTCAGCGGGAGGCTCTACAATGAGCAGTTCTTC. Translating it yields CASSFSGRLYNEQFF.

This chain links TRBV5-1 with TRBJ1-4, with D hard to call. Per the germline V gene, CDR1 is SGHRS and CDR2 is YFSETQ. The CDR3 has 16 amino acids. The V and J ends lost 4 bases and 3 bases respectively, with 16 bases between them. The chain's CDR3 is CASSPRPEGPNEKLFF. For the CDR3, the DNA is TGCGCCAGCAGCCCGCGTCCCGAGGGCCCTAATGAAAAACTGTTTTTT.

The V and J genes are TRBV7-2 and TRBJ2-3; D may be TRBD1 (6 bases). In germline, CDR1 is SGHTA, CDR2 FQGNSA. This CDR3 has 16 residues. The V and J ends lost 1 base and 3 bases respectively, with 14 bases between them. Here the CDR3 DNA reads TGTGCCAGCAGCTTAGAGGCCAGGGGCGAAACAGATACGCAGTATTTT. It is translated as CASSLEARGETDTQYF.

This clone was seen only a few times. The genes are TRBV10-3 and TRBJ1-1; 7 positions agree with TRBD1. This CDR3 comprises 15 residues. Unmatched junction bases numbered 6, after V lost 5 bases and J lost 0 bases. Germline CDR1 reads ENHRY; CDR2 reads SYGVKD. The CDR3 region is CAISQTGTLNTEAFF. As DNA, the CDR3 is TGTGCCATCAGTCAGACAGGGACCCTGAACACTGAAGCTTTCTTT.

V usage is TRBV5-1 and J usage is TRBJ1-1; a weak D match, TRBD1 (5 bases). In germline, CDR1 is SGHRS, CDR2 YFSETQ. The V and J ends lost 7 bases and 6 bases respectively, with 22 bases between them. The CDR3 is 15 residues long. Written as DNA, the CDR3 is TGCGCCAGCGGATTTCATCCCGGGAGGGACGCTGAAGCTTTCTTT. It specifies CASGFHPGRDAEAFF.

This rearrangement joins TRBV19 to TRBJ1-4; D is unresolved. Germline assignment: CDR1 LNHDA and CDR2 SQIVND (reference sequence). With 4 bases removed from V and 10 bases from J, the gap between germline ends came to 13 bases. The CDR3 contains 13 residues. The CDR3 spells CASSTEPGGKLFF. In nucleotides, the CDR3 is TGTGCCAGTAGTACAGAACCCGGAGGAAAACTGTTTTTT.

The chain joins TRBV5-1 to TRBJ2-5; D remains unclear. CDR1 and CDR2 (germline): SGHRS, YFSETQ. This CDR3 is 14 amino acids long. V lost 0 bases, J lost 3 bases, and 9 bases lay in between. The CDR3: CASSLGQREETQYF. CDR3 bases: TGCGCCAGCAGCTTGGGGCAGCGAGAAGAGACCCAGTACTTC.

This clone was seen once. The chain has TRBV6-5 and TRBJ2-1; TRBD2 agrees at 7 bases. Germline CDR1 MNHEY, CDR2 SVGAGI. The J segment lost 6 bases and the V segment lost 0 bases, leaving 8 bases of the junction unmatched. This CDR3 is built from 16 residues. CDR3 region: CASSYSGGGGGNEQFF. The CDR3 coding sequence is TGTGCCAGCAGTTACTCGGGCGGGGGAGGTGGCAATGAGCAGTTCTTC.

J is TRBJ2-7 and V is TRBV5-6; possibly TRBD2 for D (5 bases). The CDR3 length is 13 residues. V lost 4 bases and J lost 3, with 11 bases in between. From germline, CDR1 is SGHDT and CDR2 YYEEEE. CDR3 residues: CASSMDGNYEQYF. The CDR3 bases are TGTGCCAGCAGCATGGACGGGAACTACGAGCAGTACTTC.

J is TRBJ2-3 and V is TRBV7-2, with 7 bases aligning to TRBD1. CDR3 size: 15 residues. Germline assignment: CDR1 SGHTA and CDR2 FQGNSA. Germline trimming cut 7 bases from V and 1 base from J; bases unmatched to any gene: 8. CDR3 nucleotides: TGTGCCAGCACCACTCCGCAGGGGGGCACAGATACGCAGTATTTT. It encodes CASTTPQGGTDTQYF.

This CDR3 is CTSSQRSGSHTGELFF. The DNA for the CDR3 is TGCACCAGCAGCCAAAGGAGCGGGAGTCACACCGGGGAGCTGTTTTTT. The chain employs TRBV1 and TRBJ2-2; TRBD2, the table's D call, was not compared with the DNA. TRBV1 is tagged as a pseudogene. This CDR3 region has 16 residues.

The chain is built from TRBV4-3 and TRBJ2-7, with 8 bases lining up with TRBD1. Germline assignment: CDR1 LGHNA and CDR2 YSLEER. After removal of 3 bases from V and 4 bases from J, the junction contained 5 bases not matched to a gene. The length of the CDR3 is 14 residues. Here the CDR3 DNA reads TGCGCCAGCAGCCACGGACAGGGACGGTACGAGCAGTACTTC. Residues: CASSHGQGRYEQYF.

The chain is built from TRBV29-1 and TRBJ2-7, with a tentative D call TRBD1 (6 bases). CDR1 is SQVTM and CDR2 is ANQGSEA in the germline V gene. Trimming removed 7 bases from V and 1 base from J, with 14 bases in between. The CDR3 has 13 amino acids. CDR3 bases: TGCAGCGGTATGACAGGTGATTCCTACGAGCAGTACTTC. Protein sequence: CSGMTGDSYEQYF.

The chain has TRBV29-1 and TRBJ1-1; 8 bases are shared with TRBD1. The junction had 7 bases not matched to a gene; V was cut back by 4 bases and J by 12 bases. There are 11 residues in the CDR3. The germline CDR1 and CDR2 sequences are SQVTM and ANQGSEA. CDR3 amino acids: CSVVGQGRPFF. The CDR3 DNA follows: TGCAGCGTTGTAGGACAGGGTAGGCCTTTCTTT.